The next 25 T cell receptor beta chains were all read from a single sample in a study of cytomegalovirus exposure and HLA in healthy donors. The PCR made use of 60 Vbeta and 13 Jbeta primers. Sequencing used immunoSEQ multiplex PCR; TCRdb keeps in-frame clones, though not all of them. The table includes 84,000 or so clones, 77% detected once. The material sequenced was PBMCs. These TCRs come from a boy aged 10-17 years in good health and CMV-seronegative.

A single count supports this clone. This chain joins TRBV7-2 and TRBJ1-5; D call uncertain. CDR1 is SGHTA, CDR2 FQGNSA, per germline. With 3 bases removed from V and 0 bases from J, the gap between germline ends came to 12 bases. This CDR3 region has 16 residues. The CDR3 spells CASSLGDGYSNQPQHF. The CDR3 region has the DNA TGTGCCAGCAGCTTGGGAGACGGATATAGCAATCAGCCCCAGCATTTT.

CDR3 sequence: CASSLRGQNIQYF. CDR3 DNA sequence: TGTGCCAGCAGCTTGAGGGGGCAAAACATTCAGTACTTC. The chain combines TRBV7-9 with TRBJ2-4, with 7 bases lining up with TRBD1. CDR3 length: 13 residues. V was pared by 3 bases and J by 5 bases, with 1 base of the junction left unmatched. Germline V CDR1 and CDR2: SEHNR, FQNEAQ (reference sequence).

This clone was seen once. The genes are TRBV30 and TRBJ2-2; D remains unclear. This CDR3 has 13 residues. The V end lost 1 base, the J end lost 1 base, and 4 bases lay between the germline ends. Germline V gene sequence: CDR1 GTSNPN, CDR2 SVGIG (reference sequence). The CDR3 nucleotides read TGTGCCTGGAGTGGGCAGAACACCGGGGAGCTGTTTTTT. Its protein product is CAWSGQNTGELFF.

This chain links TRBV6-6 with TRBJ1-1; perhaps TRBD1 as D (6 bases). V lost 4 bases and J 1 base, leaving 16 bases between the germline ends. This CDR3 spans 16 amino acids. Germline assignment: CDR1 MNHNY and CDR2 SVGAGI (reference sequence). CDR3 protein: CASSFGTQLRNTEAFF. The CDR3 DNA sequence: TGTGCCAGCAGTTTCGGGACACAGCTAAGGAACACTGAAGCTTTCTTT.

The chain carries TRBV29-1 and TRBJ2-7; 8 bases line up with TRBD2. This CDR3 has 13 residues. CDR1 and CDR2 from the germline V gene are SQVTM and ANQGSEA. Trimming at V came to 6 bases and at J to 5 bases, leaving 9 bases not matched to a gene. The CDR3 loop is CSVLQRESNEQYF. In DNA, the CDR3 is TGCAGCGTCCTCCAGCGGGAGAGCAACGAGCAGTACTTC.

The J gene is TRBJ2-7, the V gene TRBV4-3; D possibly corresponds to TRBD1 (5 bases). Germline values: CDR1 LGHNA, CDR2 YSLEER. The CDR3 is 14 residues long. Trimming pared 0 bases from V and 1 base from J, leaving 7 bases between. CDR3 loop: CASSQDRVSYEQYF. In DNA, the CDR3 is TGCGCCAGCAGCCAAGACAGGGTTTCCTACGAGCAGTACTTC.

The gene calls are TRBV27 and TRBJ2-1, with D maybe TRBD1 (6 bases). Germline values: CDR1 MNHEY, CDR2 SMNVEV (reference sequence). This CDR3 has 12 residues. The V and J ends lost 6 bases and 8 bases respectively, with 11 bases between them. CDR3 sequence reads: CASRQQGDEQFF. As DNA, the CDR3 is TGTGCCAGCAGGCAACAGGGTGATGAGCAGTTCTTC.

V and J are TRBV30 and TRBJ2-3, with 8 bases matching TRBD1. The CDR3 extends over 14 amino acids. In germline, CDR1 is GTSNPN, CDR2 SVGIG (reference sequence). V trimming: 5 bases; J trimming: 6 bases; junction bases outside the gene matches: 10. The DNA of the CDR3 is TGTGCCTGGGCGTCGACAGGGGCTGGGGATACGCAGTATTTT. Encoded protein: CAWASTGAGDTQYF.

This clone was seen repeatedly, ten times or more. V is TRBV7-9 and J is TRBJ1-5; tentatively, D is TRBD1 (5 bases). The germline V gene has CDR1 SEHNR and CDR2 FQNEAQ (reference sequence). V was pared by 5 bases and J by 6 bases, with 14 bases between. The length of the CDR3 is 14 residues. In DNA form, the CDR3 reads TGTGCCAGCAGCGTCGGGACTACGGGTCAGCCCCAGCATTTT. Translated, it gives CASSVGTTGQPQHF.

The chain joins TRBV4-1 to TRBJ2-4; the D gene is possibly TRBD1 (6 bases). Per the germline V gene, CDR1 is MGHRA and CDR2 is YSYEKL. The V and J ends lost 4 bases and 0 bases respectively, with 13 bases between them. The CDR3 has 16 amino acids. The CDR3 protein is CASSLRDTQAKNIQYF. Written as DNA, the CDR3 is TGCGCCAGCAGCCTCCGGGACACACAAGCCAAAAACATTCAGTACTTC.

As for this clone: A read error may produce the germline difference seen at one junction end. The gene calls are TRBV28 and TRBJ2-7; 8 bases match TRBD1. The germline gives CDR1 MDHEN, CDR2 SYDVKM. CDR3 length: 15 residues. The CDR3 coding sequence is TGTGCCAGCAGTCCACGACAGGGGATTACCGCCCTGCGGCACTTC. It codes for CASSPRQGITALRHF. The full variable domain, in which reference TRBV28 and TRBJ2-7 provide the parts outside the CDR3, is DVKVTQSSRYLVKRTGEKVFLECVQDMDHENMFWYRQDPGLGLRLIYFSYDVKMKEKGDIPEGYSVSREKKERFSLILESASTNQTSMYLCASSPRQGITALRHFGPGTRLTVT.

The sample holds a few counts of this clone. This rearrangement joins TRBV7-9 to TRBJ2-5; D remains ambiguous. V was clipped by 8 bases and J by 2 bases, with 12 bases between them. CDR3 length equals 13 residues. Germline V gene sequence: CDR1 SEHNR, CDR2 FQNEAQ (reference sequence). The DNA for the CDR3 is TGTGCCAGCTCTTCGACATCGCAAGAGACCCAGTACTTC. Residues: CASSSTSQETQYF.

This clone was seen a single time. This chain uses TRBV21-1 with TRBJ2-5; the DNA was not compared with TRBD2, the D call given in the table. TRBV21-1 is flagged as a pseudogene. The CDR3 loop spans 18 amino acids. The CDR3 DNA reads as TGTGCCAGCAGCAAAGGTTCCGGGGGCATTAGCGGGCTGGAGACCCAGTACTTC. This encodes CASSKGSGGISGLETQYF.

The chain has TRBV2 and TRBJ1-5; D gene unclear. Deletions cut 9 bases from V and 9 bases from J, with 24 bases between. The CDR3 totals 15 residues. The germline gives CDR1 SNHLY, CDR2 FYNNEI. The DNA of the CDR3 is TGTGCCAGTCACGCTGATAACTCCGGAAGGAGGCCCCAGCATTTT. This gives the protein CASHADNSGRRPQHF.

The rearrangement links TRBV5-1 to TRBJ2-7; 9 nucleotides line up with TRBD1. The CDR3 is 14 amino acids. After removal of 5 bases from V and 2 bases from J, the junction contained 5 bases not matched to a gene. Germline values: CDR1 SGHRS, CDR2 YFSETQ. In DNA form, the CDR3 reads TGCGCCAGCAGACCCGACAGGGGGGCCTACGAGCAGTACTTC. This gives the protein CASRPDRGAYEQYF.

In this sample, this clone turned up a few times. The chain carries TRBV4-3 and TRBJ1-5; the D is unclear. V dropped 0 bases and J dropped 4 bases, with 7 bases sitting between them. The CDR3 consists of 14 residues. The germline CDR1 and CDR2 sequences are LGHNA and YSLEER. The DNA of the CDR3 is TGCGCCAGCAGCCAAGACCCAACAAATCAGCCCCAGCATTTT. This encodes CASSQDPTNQPQHF.

The CDR3: CASSQDLAGAYNEQFF. CDR3 coding DNA: TGCGCCAGCAGCCAAGATCTAGCGGGGGCCTACAATGAGCAGTTCTTC. V and J are TRBV4-3 and TRBJ2-1; TRBD2 agrees at 10 bases. CDR1 and CDR2 (germline): LGHNA, YSLEER. Trimming cost V 0 bases and J 2 bases; bases outside gene matches: 1. CDR3 size: 16 residues.

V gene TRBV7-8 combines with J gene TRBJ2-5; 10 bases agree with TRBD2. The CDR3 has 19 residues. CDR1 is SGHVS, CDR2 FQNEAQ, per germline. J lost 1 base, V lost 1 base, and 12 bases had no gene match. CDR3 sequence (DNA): TGTGCCAGCAGCTTAGGACTAGCGGGTCGTGGACCATTCCAAGAGACCCAGTACTTC. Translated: CASSLGLAGRGPFQETQYF. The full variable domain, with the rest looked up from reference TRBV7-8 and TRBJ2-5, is GAGVSQSPRYKVAKRGQDVALRCDPISGHVSLFWYQQALGQGPEFLTYFQNEAQLDKSGLPSDRFFAERPEGSVSTLKIQRTQQEDSAVYLCASSLGLAGRGPFQETQYFGPGTRLLVL.

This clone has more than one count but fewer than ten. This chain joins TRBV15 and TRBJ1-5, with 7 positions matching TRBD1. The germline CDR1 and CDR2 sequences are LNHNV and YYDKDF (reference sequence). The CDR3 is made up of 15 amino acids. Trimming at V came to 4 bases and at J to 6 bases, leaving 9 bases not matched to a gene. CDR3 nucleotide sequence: TGTGCCACCAGCATCTACAGGGGCTTGGGTCAGCCCCAGCATTTT. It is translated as CATSIYRGLGQPQHF.

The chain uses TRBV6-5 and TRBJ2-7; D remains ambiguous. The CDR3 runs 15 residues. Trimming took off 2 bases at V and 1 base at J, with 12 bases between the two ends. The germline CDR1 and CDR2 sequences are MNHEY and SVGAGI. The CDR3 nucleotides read TGTGCCAGCAGTTACCCGACTCAAGGATCCTACGAGCAGTACTTC. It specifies CASSYPTQGSYEQYF.

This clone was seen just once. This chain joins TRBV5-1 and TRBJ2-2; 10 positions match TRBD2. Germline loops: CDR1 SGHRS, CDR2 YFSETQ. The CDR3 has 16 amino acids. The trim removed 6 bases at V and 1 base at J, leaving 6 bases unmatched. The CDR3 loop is CASNLRLAGNTGELFF. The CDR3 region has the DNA TGCGCCAGCAACCTAAGACTAGCGGGGAACACCGGGGAGCTGTTTTTT.

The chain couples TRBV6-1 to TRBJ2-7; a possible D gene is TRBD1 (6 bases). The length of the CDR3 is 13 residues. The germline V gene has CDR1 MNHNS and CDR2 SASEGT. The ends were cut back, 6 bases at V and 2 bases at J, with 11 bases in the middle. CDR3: CASSLDSPYEQYF. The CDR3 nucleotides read TGTGCCAGCAGCCTGGACAGCCCCTACGAGCAGTACTTC.

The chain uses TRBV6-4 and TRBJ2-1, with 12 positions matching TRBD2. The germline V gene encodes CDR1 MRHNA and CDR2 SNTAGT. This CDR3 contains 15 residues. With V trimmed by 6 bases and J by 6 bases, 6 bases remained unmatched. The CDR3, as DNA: TGTGCCAGCAGCGCCCGACTAGCGGGGGTCAATGAGCAGTTCTTC. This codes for CASSARLAGVNEQFF.

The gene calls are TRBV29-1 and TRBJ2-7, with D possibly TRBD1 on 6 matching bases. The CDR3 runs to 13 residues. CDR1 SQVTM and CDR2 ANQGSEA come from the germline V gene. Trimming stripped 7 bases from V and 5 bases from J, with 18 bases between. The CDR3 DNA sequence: TGCAGCGCCCGCCAAACAGGGATCCACGAGCAGTACTTC. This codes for CSARQTGIHEQYF.

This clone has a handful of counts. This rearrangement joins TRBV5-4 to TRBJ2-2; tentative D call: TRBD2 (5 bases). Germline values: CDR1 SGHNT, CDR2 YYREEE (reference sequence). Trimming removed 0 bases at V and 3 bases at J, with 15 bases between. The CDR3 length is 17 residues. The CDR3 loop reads CASSLGGSERHTGELFF. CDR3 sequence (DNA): TGTGCCAGCAGCTTGGGAGGGAGCGAGCGGCACACCGGGGAGCTGTTTTTT.